This section outlines one TCR beta chain sequence together with its context. The CDR3 covers 14 residues. The V gene lost 5 bases and the J gene lost 1 base, with 11 bases spanning the gap. Per germline, CDR1 SGHVS and CDR2 FQNEAQ. Sequencing used immunoSEQ multiplex PCR; TCRdb keeps in-frame clones, though not all of them. Here the sample spans approximately 180,000 clones, about 85% being singletons. This specimen comes from a study of blood T cell repertoires in COVID-19. Whole-study context: Both acute and convalescent COVID-19 samples were obtained from the United States, Italy and Spain.

Seattle cases were enrolled at active infection and followed longitudinally. The receptor's source is a person aged 65 to 85 with COVID-19, enrolled during active disease. This rearrangement joins TRBV7-8 to TRBJ1-2; D gene ambiguous. The specimen was peripheral blood. The CDR3, as DNA: TGTGCCAGCAGCCCCTCGGGTCTTAACTATGGCTACACCTTC. This gives the protein CASSPSGLNYGYTF.